A single sample is the source of the 8 T cell receptor beta chains below, sequenced in a study of graft-versus-host responses after intestinal transplantation. Libraries were prepared by immunoSEQ multiplex PCR; TCRdb keeps only in-frame clonotypes and omits some of them. The data hold more than 80,000 clones, with approximately 91% observed a single time. These receptors' targets are unknown. The input for sequencing was unstimulated CD4+ T cells sorted from spleen or lymph node cells, taken before intestinal transplant. These receptors originate from a human donor who received an intestinal transplant.

The chain combines TRBV9 with TRBJ2-3; TRBD2 aligns across 16 bases. Germline values: CDR1 SGDLS, CDR2 YYNGEE. The CDR3 is made up of 19 amino acids. V lost 3 bases, J lost 4 bases, and 11 bases stayed unmatched. Here the CDR3 reads CASSAPGTSGGAGADTQYF. DNA of the CDR3: TGTGCCAGCAGCGCCCCCGGGACTAGCGGGGGGGCGGGGGCAGATACGCAGTATTTT.

The chain carries TRBV7-9 and TRBJ1-6; D gene uncertain. CDR3 length equals 18 residues. V was cut by 3 bases and J by 0 bases, with 15 bases left in between. Germline-derived CDR1 and CDR2 are SEHNR and FQNEAQ (reference sequence). DNA for the CDR3: TGTGCCAGCAGCTTGGCGAACAGTACCCGCTCCTATAATTCACCCCTCCACTTT. It encodes CASSLANSTRSYNSPLHF.

This clone was detected once. The chain has TRBV2 and TRBJ2-3; TRBD2 might be the D (5 bases). The CDR3 has 14 amino acids. The ends were cut back, 7 bases at V and 1 base at J, with 12 bases in the middle. Germline V gene data show CDR1 as SNHLY and CDR2 as FYNNEI. The CDR3 spells CASTGGPRTDTQYF. CDR3 in DNA: TGTGCCAGCACGGGCGGGCCCCGCACAGATACGCAGTATTTT. Full variable domain (missing parts from reference TRBV2 and TRBJ2-3): EPEVTQTPSHQVTQMGQEVILRCVPISNHLYFYWYRQILGQKVEFLVSFYNNEISEKSEIFDDQFSVERPDGSNFTLKIRSTKLEDSAMYFCASTGGPRTDTQYFGPGTRLTVL.

This chain connects TRBV5-6 to TRBJ2-5; 7 nucleotides align to TRBD2. The germline CDR1 and CDR2 sequences are SGHDT and YYEEEE. V shed 2 bases, J shed 5 bases, and the junction held 6 bases outside the gene matches. This CDR3 has 14 residues. The CDR3 spells CASSFGVGGETQYF. As DNA, the CDR3 is TGTGCCAGCAGCTTTGGGGTCGGGGGGGAGACCCAGTACTTC.

This rearrangement joins TRBV14 to TRBJ2-5; 9 positions agree with TRBD2. V dropped 4 bases and J dropped 2; count of bases not matched to a gene: 11. Germline V gene data show CDR1 as SGHDN and CDR2 as FVKESK. This CDR3 has 17 residues. The CDR3 nucleotides are TGTGCCAGCAGCCGAGCCGGAGGTCTAGCGGGGCAAGAGACCCAGTACTTC. It codes for CASSRAGGLAGQETQYF.

The chain links TRBV11-2 to TRBJ2-5; D might be TRBD1 (6 bases). The V end lost 1 base, the J end lost 5 bases, and 11 bases lay between the germline ends. The germline CDR1 and CDR2 sequences are SGHAT and FQNNGV. The CDR3 is 14 residues long. CDR3 coding DNA: TGTGCCAGCAGCTTAGGTCCCAGGGGTGAGACCCAGTACTTC. Translation gives CASSLGPRGETQYF.

The rearrangement links TRBV5-1 to TRBJ2-7, with 9 bases aligning to TRBD2. This CDR3 region has 15 residues. Trimming cost V 2 bases and J 3 bases; bases outside gene matches: 6. Germline V gene sequence: CDR1 SGHRS, CDR2 YFSETQ. The CDR3 sequence is CASSFMGLAFYEQYF. The CDR3 DNA sequence: TGCGCCAGCAGCTTTATGGGACTAGCCTTCTACGAGCAGTACTTC.

The chain has TRBV7-2 and TRBJ2-6; 9 positions match TRBD1. The CDR3 contains 18 residues. Germline CDR1 is SGHTA and CDR2 is FQGNSA. With 3 bases clipped from V and 0 bases from J, the junction kept 6 bases outside the gene matches. Here the CDR3 reads CASSLQPGQGSGANVLTF. CDR3 bases: TGTGCCAGCAGCTTGCAACCGGGACAGGGCTCTGGGGCCAACGTCCTGACTTTC.